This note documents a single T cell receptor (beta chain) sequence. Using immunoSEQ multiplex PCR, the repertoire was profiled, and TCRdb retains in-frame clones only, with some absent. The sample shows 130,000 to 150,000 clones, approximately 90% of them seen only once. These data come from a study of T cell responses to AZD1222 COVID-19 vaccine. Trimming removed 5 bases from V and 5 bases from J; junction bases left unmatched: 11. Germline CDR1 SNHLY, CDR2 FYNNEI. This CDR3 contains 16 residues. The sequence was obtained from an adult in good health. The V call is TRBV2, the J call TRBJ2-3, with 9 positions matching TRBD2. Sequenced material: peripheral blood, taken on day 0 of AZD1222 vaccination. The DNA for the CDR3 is TGTGCCAGCAGTAAGCAACTAGCGGGTATGGGAGATACGCAGTATTTT. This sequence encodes CASSKQLAGMGDTQYF.